A single sample gave rise to the 14 T cell receptor beta chains below, sequenced in a study of T-cell reconstitution after alpha-beta-depleted transplantation in children. Preparation of the TCRbeta library was carried out with unique molecular identifiers. TCRdb processed the PCR reads anew with MiXCR; each CDR3 protein has one entry. The table lists 750,000 to 950,000 distinct CDR3 sequences, roughly 15% of them singletons. The sample here was PBMCs, mostly from graft donor cells, taken 360 days after TCRalphabeta/CD19-depleted stem cell transplant. The receptors shown here come from a male patient under 18 who had a stem cell transplant for acute lymphoblastic leukemia, so the T cells may come from the graft donor.

The chain links TRBV2 to TRBJ2-5; 12 nucleotides match TRBD1. The CDR3 totals 15 residues. J lost 2 bases, V lost 8 bases, and 6 bases had no gene match. The germline gives CDR1 SNHLY, CDR2 FYNNEI. The CDR3 DNA sequence: TGTGCCAGCGTGGGACAGGGGGCTCGACAAGAGACCCAGTACTTC. It encodes CASVGQGARQETQYF.

The V call is TRBV7-2, the J call TRBJ2-7, with a tentative D call TRBD1 (6 bases). Germline V gives CDR1 SGHTA, CDR2 FQGNSA. This CDR3 comprises 15 residues. The V end lost 6 bases, the J end lost 4 bases, and 19 bases lay between the germline ends. CDR3 sequence: CASRYTGTLAYEQYF. For the CDR3, the DNA is TGTGCCAGCAGGTATACCGGGACACTGGCTTACGAGCAGTACTTC.

The chain carries TRBV6-1 and TRBJ2-5; 8 nucleotides match TRBD2. Germline V lookup: CDR1 MNHNS, CDR2 SASEGT. The CDR3 contains 15 residues. J gave up 5 bases and V 6 bases, and 11 bases lay outside the gene matches. The CDR3 loop is CASSSTSAVRETQYF. As DNA, the CDR3 is TGTGCCAGCAGCTCGACTAGCGCGGTCAGGGAGACCCAGTACTTC.

This clonotype was detected many times. This rearrangement joins TRBV4-1 to TRBJ2-7; the D gene is possibly TRBD2 (6 bases). This CDR3 region has 14 residues. CDR1 and CDR2 from the germline V gene are MGHRA and YSYEKL. Trimming removed 1 base from V and 3 bases from J, with 10 bases in between. The chain's CDR3 is CASSQVGGNYEQYF. In nucleotides, the CDR3 is TGCGCCAGCAGCCAAGTAGGAGGGAACTACGAGCAGTACTTC.

The chain joins TRBV20-1 to TRBJ2-7; D may be TRBD1 (6 bases). This CDR3 has 11 residues. Per the germline V gene, CDR1 is DFQATT and CDR2 is SNEGSKA (reference sequence). V was trimmed by 6 bases and J by 6 bases, leaving 12 bases between them. The CDR3 bases are TGCAGTGCGAAACAGGGAGCCGAGCAGTACTTC. It specifies CSAKQGAEQYF.

J is TRBJ2-4 and V is TRBV5-1; TRBD1 might be the D (6 bases). Per germline, CDR1 SGHRS and CDR2 YFSETQ. The CDR3 totals 15 residues. Trimming left V 4 bases short and J 1 base short, with 12 bases between. For the CDR3, the DNA is TGCGCCAGCAGCCCCTGGCAGGGGGCCAAAAACATTCAGTACTTC. This translates into CASSPWQGAKNIQYF.

The chain is built from TRBV12-3 or TRBV12-4 and TRBJ2-7; D might be TRBD2 (6 bases). The CDR3 length is 13 residues. V shed 6 bases and J shed 2 bases, with 11 bases lying between them. The CDR3 DNA reads as TGTGCCAGCAGCCGACTAGAGACCTACGAGCAGTACTTC. Protein product: CASSRLETYEQYF.

This clonotype has just a few counts. CDR3 in amino acids: CSVPGLAGELFF. The CDR3 DNA follows: TGCAGCGTCCCTGGACTAGCCGGGGAGCTGTTTTTT. This chain links TRBV29-1 with TRBJ2-2; 7 nucleotides match TRBD2. The CDR3 is made up of 12 amino acids. Per the germline V gene, CDR1 is SQVTM and CDR2 is ANQGSEA. Trimming took 6 bases from V and 6 from J; bases not matched to a gene: 4.

The chain uses TRBV28 and TRBJ2-3; 8 bases are shared with TRBD1. In germline, CDR1 is MDHEN, CDR2 SYDVKM. The CDR3 consists of 16 residues. V was pared by 2 bases and J by 5 bases, with 9 bases of the junction left unmatched. The CDR3 region has the DNA TGTGCCAGCAGTTTAATGTTGGGACAGGTGCAAGATACGCAGTATTTT. This sequence encodes CASSLMLGQVQDTQYF.

This clonotype was seen only a few times. This chain joins TRBV4-1 and TRBJ2-5, with 7 bases fitting TRBD1. CDR1 is MGHRA and CDR2 is YSYEKL in the germline V gene. This CDR3 has 15 residues. With 2 bases clipped from V and 4 bases from J, the junction kept 7 bases outside the gene matches. The DNA of the CDR3 is TGCGCCAGCAGCCAAAGACAGGGTACAGGAGAGACCCAGTACTTC. It encodes CASSQRQGTGETQYF.

The chain is built from TRBV13 and TRBJ2-1, with D possibly TRBD2 on 5 matching bases. Germline V gene lookup returns CDR1 PRHDT and CDR2 FYEKMQ (reference sequence). The V gene lost 5 bases and the J gene lost 4 bases, with 15 bases spanning the gap. The CDR3 has 15 residues. This chain's CDR3 is CASSQNVGDYNEQFF. CDR3 DNA: TGTGCCAGCAGCCAAAATGTGGGAGATTACAATGAGCAGTTCTTC.

This clonotype occurred a few times. The chain has TRBV7-6 and TRBJ2-1; D is ambiguous. V was cut by 5 bases and J by 7 bases, with 12 bases left in between. From germline, CDR1 is SGHVS and CDR2 FNYEAQ. CDR3 length: 13 residues. CDR3 protein: CASSPRPLNEQFF. DNA for the CDR3: TGTGCCAGCAGCCCGAGGCCACTAAATGAGCAGTTCTTC.

The CDR3 loop is CASSPGRKLYQPQHF. CDR3 sequence (DNA): TGTGCCAGCAGCCCGGGACGGAAACTTTATCAGCCCCAGCATTTT. This chain joins TRBV5-6 and TRBJ1-5; possible D gene TRBD1, 5 bases. Trimming removed 4 bases at V and 5 bases at J, with 16 bases between. This CDR3 has 15 residues. Germline values: CDR1 SGHDT, CDR2 YYEEEE.

This rearrangement joins TRBV5-1 to TRBJ2-2; 10 bases map to TRBD2. Germline CDR1 SGHRS, CDR2 YFSETQ. This CDR3 contains 16 residues. Trimming at V came to 1 base and at J to 5 bases, leaving 5 bases not matched to a gene. CDR3: CASSLYPTSGTGELFF. The CDR3 DNA reads TGCGCCAGCAGCTTGTACCCGACTAGCGGGACCGGGGAGCTGTTTTTT.